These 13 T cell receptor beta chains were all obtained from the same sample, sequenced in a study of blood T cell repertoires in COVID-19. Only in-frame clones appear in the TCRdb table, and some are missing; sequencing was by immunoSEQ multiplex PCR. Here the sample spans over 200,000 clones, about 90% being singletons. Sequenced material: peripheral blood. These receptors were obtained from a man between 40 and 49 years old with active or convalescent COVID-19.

CDR3 protein: CAWSNDRGAGEKLFF. CDR3 nucleotide sequence: TGTGCCTGGAGTAACGACAGGGGGGCAGGTGAAAAACTGTTTTTT. This chain uses TRBV30 with TRBJ1-4; 9 bases map to TRBD1. The junction had 8 bases not matched to a gene; V was cut back by 2 bases and J by 7 bases. This CDR3 spans 15 amino acids. Per germline, CDR1 GTSNPN and CDR2 SVGIG (reference sequence).

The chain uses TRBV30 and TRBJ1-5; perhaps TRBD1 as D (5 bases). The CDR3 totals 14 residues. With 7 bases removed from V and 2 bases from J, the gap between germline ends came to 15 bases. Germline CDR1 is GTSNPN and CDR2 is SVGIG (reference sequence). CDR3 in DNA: TGTGCCTCCAACGGCGGGGGGGGCAATCAGCCCCAGCATTTT. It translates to CASNGGGGNQPQHF.

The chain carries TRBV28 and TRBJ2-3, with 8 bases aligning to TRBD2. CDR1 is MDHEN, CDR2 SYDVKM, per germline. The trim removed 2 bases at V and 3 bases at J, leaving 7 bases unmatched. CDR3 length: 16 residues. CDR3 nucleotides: TGTGCCAGCAGTTTACCGGGAGGGCCGGGGACAGATACGCAGTATTTT. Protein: CASSLPGGPGTDTQYF.

CDR3 amino acids: CASSSGVSYVYNEQFF. The CDR3 DNA sequence: TGCGCCAGCAGCTCAGGCGTCTCCTACGTCTACAATGAGCAGTTCTTC. J is TRBJ2-1 and V is TRBV5-1, with D hard to call. V was shortened by 3 bases and J by 3 bases, with 16 bases between the two germline ends. The CDR3 loop spans 16 amino acids. Germline CDR1 is SGHRS and CDR2 is YFSETQ.

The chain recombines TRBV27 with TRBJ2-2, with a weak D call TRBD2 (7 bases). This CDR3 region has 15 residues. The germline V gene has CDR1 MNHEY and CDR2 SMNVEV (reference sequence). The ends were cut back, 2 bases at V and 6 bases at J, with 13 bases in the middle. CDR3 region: CASSLQGRGAGELFF. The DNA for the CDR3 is TGTGCCAGCAGTTTACAGGGGAGGGGGGCCGGGGAGCTGTTTTTT.

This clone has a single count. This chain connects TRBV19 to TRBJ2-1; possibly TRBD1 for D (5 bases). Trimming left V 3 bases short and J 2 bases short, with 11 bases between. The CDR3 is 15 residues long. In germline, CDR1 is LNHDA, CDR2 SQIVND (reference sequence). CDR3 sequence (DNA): TGTGCCAGTAGTATTAATCAGGGCCCCTACAATGAGCAGTTCTTC. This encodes CASSINQGPYNEQFF.

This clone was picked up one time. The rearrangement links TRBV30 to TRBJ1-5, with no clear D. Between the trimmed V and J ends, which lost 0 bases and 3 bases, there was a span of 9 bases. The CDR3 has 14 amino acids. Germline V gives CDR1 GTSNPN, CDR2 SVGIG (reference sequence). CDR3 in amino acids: CAWSVITDNQPQHF. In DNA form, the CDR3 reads TGTGCCTGGAGTGTAATAACAGACAATCAGCCCCAGCATTTT.

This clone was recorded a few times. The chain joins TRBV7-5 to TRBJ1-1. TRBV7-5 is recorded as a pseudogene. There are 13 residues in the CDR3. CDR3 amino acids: CVSTPPGGPEAFF. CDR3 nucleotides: TGTGTCAGTACCCCCCCGGGGGGTCCTGAAGCTTTCTTT.

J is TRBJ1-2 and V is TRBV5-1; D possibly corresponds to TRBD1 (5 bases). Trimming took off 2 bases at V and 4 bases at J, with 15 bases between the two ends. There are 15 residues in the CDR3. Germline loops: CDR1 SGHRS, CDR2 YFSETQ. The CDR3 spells CASSFGLTDSYGYTF. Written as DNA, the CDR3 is TGCGCCAGCAGCTTCGGCTTGACAGATTCCTATGGCTACACCTTC.

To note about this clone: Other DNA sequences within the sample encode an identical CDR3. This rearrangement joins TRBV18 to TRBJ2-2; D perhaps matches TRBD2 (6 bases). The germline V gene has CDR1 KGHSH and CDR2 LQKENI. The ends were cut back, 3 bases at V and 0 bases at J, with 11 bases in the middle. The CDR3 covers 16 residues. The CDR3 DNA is TGTGCCAGCTCACCGCTCGGGGGTCCGAACACCGGGGAGCTGTTTTTT. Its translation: CASSPLGGPNTGELFF.

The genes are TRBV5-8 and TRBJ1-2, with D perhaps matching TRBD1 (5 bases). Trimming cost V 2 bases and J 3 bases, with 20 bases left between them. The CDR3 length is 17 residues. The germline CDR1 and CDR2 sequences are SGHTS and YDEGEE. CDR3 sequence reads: CASSLGHAIPGHYGYTF. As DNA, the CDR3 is TGTGCCAGCAGCTTAGGACACGCCATCCCCGGCCACTATGGCTACACCTTC.

This CDR3 reads CASSDLRDRGPPGYTF. The CDR3 nucleotides read TGTGCCAGCAGTGACCTCCGGGACAGGGGTCCTCCGGGCTACACCTTC. The chain is built from TRBV2 and TRBJ1-2, with 10 bases lining up with TRBD1. CDR1 is SNHLY, CDR2 FYNNEI, per germline. CDR3 length: 16 amino acids. The J segment lost 8 bases and the V segment lost 3 bases, leaving 12 bases of the junction unmatched. The full variable domain, with the rest looked up from reference TRBV2 and TRBJ1-2, is EPEVTQTPSHQVTQMGQEVILRCVPISNHLYFYWYRQILGQKVEFLVSFYNNEISEKSEIFDDQFSVERPDGSNFTLKIRSTKLEDSAMYFCASSDLRDRGPPGYTFGSGTRLTVV.

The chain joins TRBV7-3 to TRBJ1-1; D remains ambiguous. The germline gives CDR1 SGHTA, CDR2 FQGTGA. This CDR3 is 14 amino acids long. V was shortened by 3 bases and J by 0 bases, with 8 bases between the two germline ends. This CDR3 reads CASSLAGMNTEAFF. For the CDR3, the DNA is TGTGCCAGCAGCTTGGCGGGGATGAACACTGAAGCTTTCTTT.